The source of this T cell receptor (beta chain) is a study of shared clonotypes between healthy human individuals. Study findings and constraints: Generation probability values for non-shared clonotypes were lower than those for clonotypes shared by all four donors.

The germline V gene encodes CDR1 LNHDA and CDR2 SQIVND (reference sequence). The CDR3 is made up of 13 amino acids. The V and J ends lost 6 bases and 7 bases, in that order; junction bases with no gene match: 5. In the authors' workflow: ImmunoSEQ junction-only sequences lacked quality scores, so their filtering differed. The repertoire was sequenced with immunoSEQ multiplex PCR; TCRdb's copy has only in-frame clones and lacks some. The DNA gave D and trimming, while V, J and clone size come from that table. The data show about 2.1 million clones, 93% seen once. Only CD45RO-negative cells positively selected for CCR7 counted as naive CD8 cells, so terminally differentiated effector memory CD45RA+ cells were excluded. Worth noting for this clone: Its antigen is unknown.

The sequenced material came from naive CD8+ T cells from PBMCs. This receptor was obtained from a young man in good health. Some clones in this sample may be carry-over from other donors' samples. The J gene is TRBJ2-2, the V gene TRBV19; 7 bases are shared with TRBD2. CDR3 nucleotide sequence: TGTGCCAGTAGGGGAGGGTTCGACGGGGAGCTGTTTTTT. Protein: CASRGGFDGELFF.